This entry features one T cell receptor beta chain sequence. Its antigen is currently unknown. The entry originates in a study of cytomegalovirus exposure and HLA in healthy donors. Study-level results: A missense variant in DCLRE1C was later tied to TCR beta V- and J-gene trimming. Indistinguishability led to the exclusion of some V segments, TRBV6-2 and TRBV6-3 included. A list of roughly 180 TCR beta chains associated with cytomegalovirus was given.

The PCR had 60 Vbeta and 13 Jbeta primers. Measured with immunoSEQ multiplex PCR; TCRdb has only the in-frame clones, and not every one. The repertoire includes fewer than 150,000 clones, roughly four fifths of them detected once, and roughly an eighth sits in the top ten. Missing from this donor's record is the CMV serostatus. Trimming removed 1 base at V and 6 bases at J, with 16 bases between. This CDR3 region has 15 residues. From germline, CDR1 is SEHNR and CDR2 FQNEAQ (reference sequence). The rearrangement links TRBV7-9 to TRBJ2-7, with D tentatively TRBD2 (5 bases). Sequenced sample: PBMCs. The receptor's source is a human donor in good health. The CDR3 DNA reads TGTGCCAGCAGCTTAGTCCAGTCCTACCGGGGCGAGCAGTACTTC. Protein sequence: CASSLVQSYRGEQYF.